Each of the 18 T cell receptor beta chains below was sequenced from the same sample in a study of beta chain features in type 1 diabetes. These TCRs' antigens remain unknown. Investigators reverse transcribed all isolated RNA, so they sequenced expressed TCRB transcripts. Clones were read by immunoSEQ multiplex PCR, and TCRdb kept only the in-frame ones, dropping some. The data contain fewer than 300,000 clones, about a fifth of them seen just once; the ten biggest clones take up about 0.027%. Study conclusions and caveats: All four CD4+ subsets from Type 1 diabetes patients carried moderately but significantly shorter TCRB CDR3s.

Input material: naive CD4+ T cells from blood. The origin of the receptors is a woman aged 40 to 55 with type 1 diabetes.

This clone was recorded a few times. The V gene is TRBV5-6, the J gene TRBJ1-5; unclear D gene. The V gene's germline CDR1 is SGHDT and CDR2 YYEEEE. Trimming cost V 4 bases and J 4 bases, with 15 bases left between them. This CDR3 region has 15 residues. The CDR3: CASSATPGGNQPQHF. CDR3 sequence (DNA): TGTGCCAGCAGCGCTACTCCCGGCGGGAATCAGCCCCAGCATTTT.

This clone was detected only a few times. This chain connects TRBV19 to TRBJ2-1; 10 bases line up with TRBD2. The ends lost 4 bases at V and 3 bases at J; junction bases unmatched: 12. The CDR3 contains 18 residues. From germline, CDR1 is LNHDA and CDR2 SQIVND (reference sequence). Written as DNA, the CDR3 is TGTGCCAGTAGTACCCCATTTCCTAGCGGGGGCCACTACAATGAGCAGTTCTTC. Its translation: CASSTPFPSGGHYNEQFF.

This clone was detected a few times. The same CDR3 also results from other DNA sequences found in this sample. CDR3 DNA: TGTGCCAGCTCACCCTCGGGTCAAGAGACCCAGTACTTC. Translated: CASSPSGQETQYF. The rearrangement uses TRBV18 and TRBJ2-5; D gene ambiguous. V shed 3 bases and J shed 2 bases, with 7 bases lying between them. This CDR3 region has 13 residues. From germline, CDR1 is KGHSH and CDR2 LQKENI. The full variable domain, completed using reference TRBV18 and TRBJ2-5, is NAGVMQNPRHLVRRRGQEARLRCSPMKGHSHVYWYRQLPEEGLKFMVYLQKENIIDESGMPKERFSAEFPKEGPSILRIQQVVRGDSAAYFCASSPSGQETQYFGPGTRLLVL.

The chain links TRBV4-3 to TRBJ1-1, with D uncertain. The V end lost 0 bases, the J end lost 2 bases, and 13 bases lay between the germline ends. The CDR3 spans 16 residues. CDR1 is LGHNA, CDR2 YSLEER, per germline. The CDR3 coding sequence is TGCGCCAGCAGCCAAGATCCCCCGGGTGGAAACACTGAAGCTTTCTTT. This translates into CASSQDPPGGNTEAFF.

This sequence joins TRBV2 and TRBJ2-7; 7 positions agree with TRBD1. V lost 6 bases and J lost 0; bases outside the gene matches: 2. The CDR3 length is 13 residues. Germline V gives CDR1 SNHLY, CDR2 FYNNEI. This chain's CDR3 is CASRGTDSYEQYF. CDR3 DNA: TGTGCCAGCAGAGGGACAGACTCCTACGAGCAGTACTTC.

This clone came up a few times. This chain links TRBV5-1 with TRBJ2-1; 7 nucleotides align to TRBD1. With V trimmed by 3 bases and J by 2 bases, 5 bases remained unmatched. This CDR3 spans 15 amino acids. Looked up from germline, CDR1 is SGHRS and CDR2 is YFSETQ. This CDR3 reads CASSSGQVTYNEQFF. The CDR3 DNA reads TGCGCCAGCAGCTCCGGACAGGTGACCTACAATGAGCAGTTCTTC.

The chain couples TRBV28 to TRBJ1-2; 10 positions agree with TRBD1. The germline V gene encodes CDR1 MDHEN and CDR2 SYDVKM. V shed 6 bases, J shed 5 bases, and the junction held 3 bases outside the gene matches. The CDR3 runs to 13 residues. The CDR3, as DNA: TGTGCCAGCAGCCTGGGACAGGGGTATGGCTACACCTTC. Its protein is CASSLGQGYGYTF.

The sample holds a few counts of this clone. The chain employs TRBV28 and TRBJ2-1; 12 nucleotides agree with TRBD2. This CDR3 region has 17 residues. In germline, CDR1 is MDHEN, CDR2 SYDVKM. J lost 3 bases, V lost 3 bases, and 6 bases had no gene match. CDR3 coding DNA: TGTGCCAGCAGTTTTGCTAGCGGGAGGGCCGTCTACAATGAGCAGTTCTTC. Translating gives CASSFASGRAVYNEQFF.

CDR3: CASSFARWETQYF. The CDR3 region has the DNA TGTGCCAGCAGCTTTGCGAGATGGGAGACCCAGTACTTC. The chain couples TRBV7-8 to TRBJ2-5; D gene uncertain. The CDR3 extends over 13 amino acids. V lost 3 bases and J 5 bases, leaving 10 bases between the germline ends. Germline loops: CDR1 SGHVS, CDR2 FQNEAQ.

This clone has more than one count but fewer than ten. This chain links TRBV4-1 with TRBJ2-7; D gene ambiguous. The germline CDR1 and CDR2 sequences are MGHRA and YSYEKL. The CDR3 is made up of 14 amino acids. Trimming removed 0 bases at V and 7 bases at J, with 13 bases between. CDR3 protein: CASSQDRLPGEQYF. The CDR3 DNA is TGCGCCAGCAGCCAAGATCGACTCCCTGGGGAGCAGTACTTC.

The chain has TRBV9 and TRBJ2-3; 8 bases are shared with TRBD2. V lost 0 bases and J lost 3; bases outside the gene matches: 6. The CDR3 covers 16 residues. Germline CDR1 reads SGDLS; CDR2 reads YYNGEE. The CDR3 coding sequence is TGTGCCAGCAGCGTAGCGGGACTAGGGAAGACAGATACGCAGTATTTT. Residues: CASSVAGLGKTDTQYF.

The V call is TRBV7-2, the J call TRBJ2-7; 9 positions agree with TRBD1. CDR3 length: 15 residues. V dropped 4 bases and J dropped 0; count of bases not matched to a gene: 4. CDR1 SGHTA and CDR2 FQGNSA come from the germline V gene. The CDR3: CASSSGQGNSYEQYF. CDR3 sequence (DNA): TGTGCCAGCAGCTCCGGACAGGGGAACTCCTACGAGCAGTACTTC. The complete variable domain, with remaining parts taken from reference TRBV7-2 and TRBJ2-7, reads GAGVSQSPSNKVTEKGKDVELRCDPISGHTALYWYRQSLGQGLEFLIYFQGNSAPDKSGLPSDRFSAERTGGSVSTLTIQRTQQEDSAVYLCASSSGQGNSYEQYFGPGTRLTVT.

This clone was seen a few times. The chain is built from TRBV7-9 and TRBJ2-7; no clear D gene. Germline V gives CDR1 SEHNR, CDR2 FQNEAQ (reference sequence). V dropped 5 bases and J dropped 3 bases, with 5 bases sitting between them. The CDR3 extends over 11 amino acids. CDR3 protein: CASSPNYEQYF. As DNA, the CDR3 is TGTGCCAGCAGCCCAAACTACGAGCAGTACTTC.

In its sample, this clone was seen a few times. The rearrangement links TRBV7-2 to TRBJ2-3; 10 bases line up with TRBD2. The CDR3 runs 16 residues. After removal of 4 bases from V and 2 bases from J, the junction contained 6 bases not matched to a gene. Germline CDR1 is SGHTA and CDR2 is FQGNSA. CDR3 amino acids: CASSWAGTSVTDTQYF. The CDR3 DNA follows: TGTGCCAGCAGCTGGGCCGGGACTAGCGTCACAGATACGCAGTATTTT.

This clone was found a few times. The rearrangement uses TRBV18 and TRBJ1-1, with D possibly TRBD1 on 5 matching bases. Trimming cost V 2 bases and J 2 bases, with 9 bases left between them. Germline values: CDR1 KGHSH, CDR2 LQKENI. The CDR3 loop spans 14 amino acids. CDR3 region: CASSPMDINTEAFF. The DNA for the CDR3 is TGTGCCAGCTCACCAATGGACATAAACACTGAAGCTTTCTTT.

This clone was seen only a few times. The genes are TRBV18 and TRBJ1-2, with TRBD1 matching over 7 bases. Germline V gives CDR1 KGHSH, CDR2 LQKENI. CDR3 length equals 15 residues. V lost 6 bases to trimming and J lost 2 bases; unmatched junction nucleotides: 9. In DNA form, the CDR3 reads TGTGCCAGCTCGGGGGACAGTTCTCGGAACTATGGCTACACCTTC. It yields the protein CASSGDSSRNYGYTF. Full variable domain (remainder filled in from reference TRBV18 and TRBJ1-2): NAGVMQNPRHLVRRRGQEARLRCSPMKGHSHVYWYRQLPEEGLKFMVYLQKENIIDESGMPKERFSAEFPKEGPSILRIQQVVRGDSAAYFCASSGDSSRNYGYTFGSGTRLTVV.

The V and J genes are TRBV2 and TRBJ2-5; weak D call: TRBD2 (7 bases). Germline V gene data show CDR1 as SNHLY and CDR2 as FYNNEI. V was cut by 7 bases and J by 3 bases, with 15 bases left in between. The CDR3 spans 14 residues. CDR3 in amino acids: CASNPRGGKETQYF. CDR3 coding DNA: TGTGCCAGCAACCCAAGGGGGGGGAAAGAGACCCAGTACTTC.

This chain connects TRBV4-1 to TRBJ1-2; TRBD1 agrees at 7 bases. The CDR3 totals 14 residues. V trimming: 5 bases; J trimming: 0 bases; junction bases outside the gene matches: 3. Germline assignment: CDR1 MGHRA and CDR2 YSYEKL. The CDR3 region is CASSFQGANYGYTF. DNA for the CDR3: TGCGCCAGCAGCTTCCAGGGGGCTAACTATGGCTACACCTTC.